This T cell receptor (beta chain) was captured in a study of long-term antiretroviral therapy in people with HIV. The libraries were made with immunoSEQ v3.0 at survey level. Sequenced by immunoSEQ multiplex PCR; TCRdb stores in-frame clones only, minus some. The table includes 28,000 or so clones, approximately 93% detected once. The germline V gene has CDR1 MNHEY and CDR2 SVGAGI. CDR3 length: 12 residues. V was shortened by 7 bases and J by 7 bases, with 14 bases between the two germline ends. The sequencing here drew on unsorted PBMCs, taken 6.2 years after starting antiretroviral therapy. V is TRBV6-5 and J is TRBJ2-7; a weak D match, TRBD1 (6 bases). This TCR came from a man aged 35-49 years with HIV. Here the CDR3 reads CASISGEREQYF. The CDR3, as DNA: TGTGCCAGCATCTCAGGGGAGAGGGAGCAGTACTTC.